The 21 T cell receptor beta chains reported below all come from one sample, sequenced in a study of blood T cell repertoires in COVID-19. Data came from immunoSEQ multiplex PCR; TCRdb stores just in-frame clones and leaves some out. The repertoire holds tens of thousands of clones, with around 88% as singletons. The sequenced sample consisted of peripheral blood. These receptors originate from a human donor in a cohort sampled during active COVID-19.

The chain joins TRBV11-2 to TRBJ2-1, with D unclear. The CDR3 has 12 residues. CDR1 is SGHAT and CDR2 is FQNNGV in the germline V gene. The V end lost 5 bases, the J end lost 8 bases, and 10 bases lay between the germline ends. CDR3 sequence: CASSPLIHEQFF. The CDR3 nucleotides read TGTGCCAGCAGCCCCTTAATCCATGAGCAGTTCTTC.

The chain has TRBV21-1 and TRBJ2-1; the DNA was not used to check the table's D call, TRBD2. TRBV21-1 is designated a pseudogene. The CDR3 spans 12 residues. The CDR3: CASSRGGNEQFF. The CDR3 coding sequence is TGTGCCAGCAGCAGGGGGGGGAATGAGCAGTTCTTC.

V gene TRBV6-5 combines with J gene TRBJ2-2; 11 bases agree with TRBD2. The length of the CDR3 is 14 residues. The V gene's germline CDR1 is MNHEY and CDR2 SVGAGI. V gave up 6 bases and J gave up 6 bases; unmatched junction bases: 3. The CDR3 bases are TGTGCCAGCAGAGGGACTAGCGGACCCGGGGAGCTGTTTTTT. This encodes CASRGTSGPGELFF.

The chain recombines TRBV19 with TRBJ2-5; 8 bases agree with TRBD2. V lost 3 bases, J lost 3 bases, and 9 bases stayed unmatched. Germline CDR1 is LNHDA and CDR2 is SQIVND (reference sequence). CDR3 size: 16 residues. The CDR3, as DNA: TGTGCCAGTAGTATGTCGAGCGGGGGTTCCAAAGAGACCCAGTACTTC. Protein product: CASSMSSGGSKETQYF.

The gene calls are TRBV7-3 and TRBJ1-1; D remains ambiguous. The CDR3 consists of 13 residues. Germline loops: CDR1 SGHTA, CDR2 FQGTGA. V shed 4 bases and J shed 1 base, with 7 bases lying between them. The CDR3 here is CASSWLQNTEAFF. DNA for the CDR3: TGTGCCAGCAGCTGGTTACAGAACACTGAAGCTTTCTTT.

The chain combines TRBV2 with TRBJ1-1; a possible D gene is TRBD1 (5 bases). Germline CDR1 SNHLY, CDR2 FYNNEI. The V end was cut by 7 bases, the J end by 4 bases, with 16 bases between. The CDR3 contains 14 residues. CDR3 protein: CASTVPGGITEAFF. In DNA form, the CDR3 reads TGTGCCAGCACCGTACCCGGGGGGATCACTGAAGCTTTCTTT.

The V call is TRBV2, the J call TRBJ2-2, with TRBD1 identical over 9 bases. This CDR3 spans 14 amino acids. V shed 9 bases, J shed 2 bases, and the junction held 4 bases outside the gene matches. Germline loops: CDR1 SNHLY, CDR2 FYNNEI. The CDR3: CARGQGSNTGELFF. In nucleotides, the CDR3 is TGTGCCAGGGGACAGGGCTCAAACACCGGGGAGCTGTTTTTT.

V is TRBV6-5 and J is TRBJ1-2; 8 nucleotides agree with TRBD1. Trimming at V came to 6 bases and at J to 8 bases, leaving 11 bases not matched to a gene. The germline CDR1 and CDR2 sequences are MNHEY and SVGAGI. This CDR3 region has 14 residues. The CDR3 loop is CASSRKTGDLGYTF. CDR3 in DNA: TGTGCCAGCAGCAGAAAGACAGGGGACCTGGGCTACACCTTC.

The chain couples TRBV19 to TRBJ2-1; tentatively, D is TRBD2 (5 bases). Germline V CDR1 and CDR2: LNHDA, SQIVND (reference sequence). V lost 6 bases, J lost 5 bases, and 23 bases lay in between. The CDR3 consists of 17 residues. In DNA form, the CDR3 reads TGTGCCAGTAGCCTAGCAATGTACGTCCCGTCGGACAATGAGCAGTTCTTC. Translated: CASSLAMYVPSDNEQFF.

This clone appeared a few times. The chain couples TRBV2 to TRBJ1-2; TRBD1 is a possible D gene (6 bases). V lost 8 bases and J 5 bases, leaving 15 bases between the germline ends. The CDR3 runs 13 residues. The germline V gene encodes CDR1 SNHLY and CDR2 FYNNEI. The CDR3 DNA reads TGTGCCAGCCCCCGGGGGGCAGGGTATGGCTACACCTTC. It is translated as CASPRGAGYGYTF.

V is TRBV7-9 and J is TRBJ1-4, with a tentative D call TRBD1 (5 bases). Germline CDR1 reads SEHNR; CDR2 reads FQNEAQ (reference sequence). The CDR3 runs 18 residues. Trimming shortened V by 1 base and J by 8 bases, and 23 bases separated the two germline ends. This CDR3 reads CASSLGSSGWGALEKLFF. The CDR3 bases are TGTGCCAGCAGCTTAGGTTCAAGTGGTTGGGGCGCTCTAGAAAAACTGTTTTTT.

The genes are TRBV6-5 and TRBJ1-5, with 7 bases fitting TRBD1. The CDR3 has 14 amino acids. V dropped 3 bases and J dropped 7; count of bases not matched to a gene: 6. Looked up from germline, CDR1 is MNHEY and CDR2 is SVGAGI. CDR3 amino acids: CASSYAGGGQPQHF. In DNA, the CDR3 is TGTGCCAGCAGTTATGCAGGGGGTGGACAGCCCCAGCATTTT.

The chain joins TRBV18 to TRBJ2-1; D is perhaps TRBD1 (6 bases). This CDR3 comprises 13 residues. CDR1 is KGHSH and CDR2 is LQKENI in the germline V gene. V gave up 5 bases and J gave up 10 bases, with 15 bases separating them. The CDR3 sequence: CASSNNRAGEQFF. The CDR3 DNA reads as TGTGCCAGCTCAAATAACAGGGCCGGCGAGCAGTTCTTC.

This chain joins TRBV2 and TRBJ1-2, with 7 bases that match TRBD1. The trim removed 10 bases at V and 5 bases at J, leaving 7 bases unmatched. Germline V gives CDR1 SNHLY, CDR2 FYNNEI. This CDR3 has 12 amino acids. The CDR3 coding sequence is TGTGCCACCGTGGGGACAGAATATGGCTACACCTTC. Encoded protein: CATVGTEYGYTF.

The rearrangement links TRBV18 to TRBJ2-7; D is ambiguous. The CDR3 consists of 14 residues. Germline-derived CDR1 and CDR2 are KGHSH and LQKENI. Trimming removed 0 bases at V and 2 bases at J, with 8 bases between. CDR3 amino acids: CASSPPNSPYEQYF. Written as DNA, the CDR3 is TGTGCCAGCTCACCACCAAACAGCCCCTACGAGCAGTACTTC.

The V gene is TRBV18, the J gene TRBJ1-6; D gene ambiguous. Trimming took off 3 bases at V and 9 bases at J, with 15 bases between the two ends. The CDR3 covers 15 residues. The germline V gene encodes CDR1 KGHSH and CDR2 LQKENI. CDR3 in DNA: TGTGCCAGCTCACCGATGGGCGGGGTCGGTTCACCCCTCCACTTT. This translates into CASSPMGGVGSPLHF.

The chain combines TRBV21-1 with TRBJ2-7; no DNA check was done on the table's D call, TRBD1. TRBV21-1 is a pseudogene segment. This CDR3 has 14 residues. Written as DNA, the CDR3 is TGTGCCAGCAGCGGCCACAGGGAGCTAGGGGAGCAGTACTTC. This codes for CASSGHRELGEQYF.

The chain is built from TRBV5-1 and TRBJ2-7; D gene unclear. The V end lost 5 bases, the J end lost 5 bases, and 8 bases lay between the germline ends. Germline V gives CDR1 SGHRS, CDR2 YFSETQ. There are 11 residues in the CDR3. In DNA form, the CDR3 reads TGCGCCAGCAGGGCCCTCGACGAGCAGTACTTC. This codes for CASRALDEQYF.

The J gene is TRBJ1-1, the V gene TRBV6-5; D call uncertain. CDR1 and CDR2 (germline): MNHEY, SVGAGI. The CDR3 spans 11 residues. The V end lost 5 bases, the J end lost 3 bases, and 4 bases lay between the germline ends. Here the CDR3 reads CASSRDTEAFF. The CDR3 DNA reads as TGTGCCAGCAGTCGCGACACTGAAGCTTTCTTT.

The V gene is TRBV19, the J gene TRBJ1-5, with a weak D call TRBD1 (6 bases). V gave up 3 bases and J gave up 7 bases, with 19 bases separating them. Germline V gene data show CDR1 as LNHDA and CDR2 as SQIVND (reference sequence). This CDR3 has 16 residues. CDR3 coding DNA: TGTGCCAGTAGTATTTTACGGACAGACCCTGGACAGCCCCAGCATTTT. Protein: CASSILRTDPGQPQHF.

The rearrangement uses TRBV7-2 and TRBJ1-5; TRBD1 matches 8 bases. This CDR3 has 15 amino acids. CDR1 and CDR2 from the germline V gene are SGHTA and FQGNSA. The junction had 4 bases not matched to a gene; V was cut back by 0 bases and J by 6 bases. This CDR3 is CASSLAPDRGQPQHF. In nucleotides, the CDR3 is TGTGCCAGCAGCTTAGCGCCCGACAGGGGTCAGCCCCAGCATTTT.